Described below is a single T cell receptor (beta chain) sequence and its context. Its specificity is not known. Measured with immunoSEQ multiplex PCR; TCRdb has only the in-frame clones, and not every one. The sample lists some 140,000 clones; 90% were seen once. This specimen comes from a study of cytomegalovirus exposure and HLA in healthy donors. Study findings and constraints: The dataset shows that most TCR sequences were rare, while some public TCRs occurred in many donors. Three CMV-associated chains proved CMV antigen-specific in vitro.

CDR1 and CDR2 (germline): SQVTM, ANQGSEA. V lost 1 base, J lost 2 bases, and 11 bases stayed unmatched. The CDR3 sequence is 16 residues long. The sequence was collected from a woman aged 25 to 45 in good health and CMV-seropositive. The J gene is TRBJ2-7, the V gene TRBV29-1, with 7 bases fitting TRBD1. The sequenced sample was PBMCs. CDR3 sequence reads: CSVEAVRDSNAYEQYF. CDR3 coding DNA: TGCAGCGTTGAAGCGGTTCGGGACAGTAATGCCTACGAGCAGTACTTC.